Listed below are T cell receptor beta chains from one sample, sequenced in a study of blood T cell repertoires in COVID-19. TCRdb's table, derived via immunoSEQ multiplex PCR, lists solely in-frame clones and lacks some. Altogether tens of thousands of clones are present, roughly 84% being singletons, with the ten largest covering more than 8.5%. The sequenced sample was peripheral blood. The receptors shown here come from a man in his forties or fifties with COVID-19, enrolled during active disease. CDR3s include the opening cysteine and the closing phenylalanine or tryptophan. D genes are given only for firm matches. Size tells how often a clone was seen (once, few, many) or the class of an expanded clone, and some rows leave it out.

V: TRBV11-2; J: TRBJ1-2; length: 16; size: .; D: .; CDR3: CASSLVQGPPRYGYTF; DNA: TGTGCCAGCAGCTTAGTACAGGGCCCTCCTCGCTATGGCTACACCTTC
V: TRBV5-1; J: TRBJ2-1; length: 16; size: few; D: TRBD2; CDR3: CASSHPLAGGSDEQFF; DNA: TGCGCCAGCAGCCACCCTCTAGCGGGAGGCAGCGATGAGCAGTTCTTC
V: TRBV19; J: TRBJ1-5; length: 13; size: .; D: TRBD1; CDR3: CASLGQEYQPQHF; DNA: TGTGCCAGTCTTGGACAGGAATATCAGCCCCAGCATTTT
V: TRBV20-1; J: TRBJ2-7; length: 11; size: .; D: .; CDR3: CSASTSYEQYF; DNA: TGCAGTGCCTCCACATCCTACGAGCAGTACTTC
V: TRBV20-1; J: TRBJ1-1; length: 10; size: .; D: .; CDR3: CSASVSEAFF; DNA: TGCAGTGCTAGCGTCTCTGAAGCTTTCTTT
V: TRBV4-3; J: TRBJ1-1; length: 14; size: .; D: .; CDR3: CASSQGRGDTEAFF; DNA: TGCGCCAGCAGCCAAGGACGGGGGGACACTGAAGCTTTCTTT
V: TRBV6-1; J: TRBJ1-5; length: 14; size: .; D: .; CDR3: CASSEARSNQPQHF; DNA: TGTGCCAGCAGTGAAGCGCGAAGCAATCAGCCCCAGCATTTT
V: TRBV14; J: TRBJ2-1; length: 17; size: once; D: .; CDR3: CASSRPGLQLPYNEQFF; DNA: TGTGCCAGCAGCCGCCCGGGACTGCAACTACCCTACAATGAGCAGTTCTTC
V: TRBV9; J: TRBJ2-7; length: 13; size: .; D: TRBD1; CDR3: CASSVGTGGEQYF; DNA: TGTGCCAGCAGCGTCGGGACAGGGGGCGAGCAGTACTTC
V: TRBV2; J: TRBJ1-6; length: 14; size: .; D: TRBD1; CDR3: CASTLGQPNSPLHF; DNA: TGTGCCAGCACCCTGGGACAGCCTAATTCACCCCTCCACTTT
V: TRBV5-4; J: TRBJ1-3; length: 16; size: .; D: TRBD1; CDR3: CASSLLGQGARNTIYF; DNA: TGTGCCAGCAGCTTGTTAGGACAGGGGGCGCGGAACACCATATATTTT
V: TRBV28; J: TRBJ2-2; length: 15; size: .; D: .; CDR3: CASSLGTRYTGELFF; DNA: TGTGCCAGCAGTTTAGGGACTCGGTACACCGGGGAGCTGTTTTTT
V: TRBV10-2; J: TRBJ1-5; length: 17; size: .; D: TRBD1; CDR3: CASREDRGRFSNQPQHF; DNA: TGCGCCAGCCGAGAAGACAGGGGGAGATTCAGCAATCAGCCCCAGCATTTT
V: TRBV12-3/TRBV12-4; J: TRBJ2-3; length: 11; size: .; D: .; CDR3: CASSLLDTQYF; DNA: TGTGCCAGCAGCCTTCTAGATACGCAGTATTTT
V: TRBV6-4; J: TRBJ2-2; length: 13; size: .; D: .; CDR3: CASSVEDTGELFF; DNA: TGTGCCAGCAGTGTAGAGGACACCGGGGAGCTGTTTTTT
V: TRBV5-1; J: TRBJ2-5; length: 11; size: .; D: .; CDR3: CASSFGETQYF; DNA: TGCGCCAGCAGCTTCGGGGAGACCCAGTACTTC
V: TRBV5-1; J: TRBJ2-7; length: 16; size: .; D: TRBD2; CDR3: CASSYWGSGASYEQYF; DNA: TGCGCCAGCAGCTACTGGGGGAGCGGGGCATCCTACGAGCAGTACTTC
V: TRBV7-8; J: TRBJ2-1; length: 17; size: .; D: TRBD2; CDR3: CASTSYRRGRLSLEQFF; DNA: TGTGCCAGCACTAGCTACCGGCGGGGGAGGCTCTCCCTTGAGCAGTTCTTC
V: TRBV24-1; J: TRBJ1-3; length: 14; size: .; D: .; CDR3: CATSDLRSGNTIYF; DNA: TGTGCCACCAGTGATTTGCGGTCCGGAAACACCATATATTTT
V: TRBV7-8; J: TRBJ2-3; length: 15; size: few; D: TRBD2; CDR3: CASRLLGRGTDTQYF; DNA: TGTGCCAGCAGGTTACTCGGGAGGGGCACAGATACGCAGTATTTT
V: TRBV6-1; J: TRBJ2-7; length: 15; size: few; D: TRBD2; CDR3: CASSEASGEPYEQYF; DNA: TGTGCCAGCAGTGAAGCTAGCGGGGAACCCTACGAGCAGTACTTC
V: TRBV5-1; J: TRBJ2-3; length: 15; size: .; D: .; CDR3: CASSPGHSGTDTQYF; DNA: TGCGCCAGCAGCCCCGGACACTCAGGCACAGATACGCAGTATTTT
V: TRBV2; J: TRBJ2-5; length: 15; size: .; D: .; CDR3: CASSEEGSRGQTQYF; DNA: TGTGCCAGCAGTGAGGAGGGGTCGCGAGGCCAGACCCAGTACTTC
V: TRBV4-1; J: TRBJ2-7; length: 16; size: few; D: TRBD2; CDR3: CASSQFEAGASYEQYF; DNA: TGCGCCAGCAGCCAATTCGAAGCGGGAGCGTCCTACGAGCAGTACTTC
V: TRBV29-1; J: TRBJ1-2; length: 12; size: .; D: .; CDR3: CSVGDSPFARTF; DNA: TGCAGCGTTGGTGACAGTCCGTTTGCTAGGACCTTC
V: TRBV30; J: TRBJ2-7; length: 16; size: few; D: .; CDR3: CAWSASTGYSSYEQYF; DNA: TGTGCCTGGTCGGCTAGCACCGGGTACAGCTCCTACGAGCAGTACTTC
V: TRBV15; J: TRBJ1-3; length: 17; size: few; D: TRBD1; CDR3: CATSKLDREYSGNTIYF; DNA: TGTGCCACCAGCAAACTGGACAGGGAGTACTCTGGAAACACCATATATTTT
V: TRBV5-1; J: TRBJ2-2; length: 15; size: .; D: .; CDR3: CASSSAGRNTGELFF; DNA: TGCGCCAGCAGCTCGGCGGGCAGAAACACCGGGGAGCTGTTTTTT
V: TRBV2; J: TRBJ2-7; length: 13; size: .; D: .; CDR3: CASRARETYEQYF; DNA: TGTGCCAGCAGGGCCCGGGAAACCTACGAGCAGTACTTC
V: TRBV20-1; J: TRBJ2-3; length: 16; size: .; D: TRBD2; CDR3: CSTSLALAGVADTQYF; DNA: TGCAGTACTAGTTTAGCACTAGCGGGAGTCGCAGATACGCAGTATTTT
V: TRBV4-1; J: TRBJ2-1; length: 15; size: .; D: TRBD2; CDR3: CASSPGTSVGNEQFF; DNA: TGCGCCAGCAGCCCCGGGACTAGCGTTGGGAATGAGCAGTTCTTC